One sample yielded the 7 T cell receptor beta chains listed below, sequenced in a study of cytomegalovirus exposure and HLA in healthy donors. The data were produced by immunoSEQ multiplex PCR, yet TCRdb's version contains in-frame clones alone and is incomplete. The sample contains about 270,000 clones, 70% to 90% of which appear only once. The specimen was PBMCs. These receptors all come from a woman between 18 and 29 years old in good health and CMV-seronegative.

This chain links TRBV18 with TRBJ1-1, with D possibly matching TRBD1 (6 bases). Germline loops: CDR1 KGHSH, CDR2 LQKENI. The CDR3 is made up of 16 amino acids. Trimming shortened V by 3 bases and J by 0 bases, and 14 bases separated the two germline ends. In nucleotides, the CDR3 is TGTGCCAGCTCACCTACACAGGGCGCTTTGAACACTGAAGCTTTCTTT. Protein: CASSPTQGALNTEAFF.

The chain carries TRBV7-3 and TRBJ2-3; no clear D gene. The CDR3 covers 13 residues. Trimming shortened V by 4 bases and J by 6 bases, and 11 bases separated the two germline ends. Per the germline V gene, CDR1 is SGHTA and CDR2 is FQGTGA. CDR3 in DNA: TGTGCCAGCAGCTCCCTGGCGGCGGATACGCAGTATTTT. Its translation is CASSSLAADTQYF.

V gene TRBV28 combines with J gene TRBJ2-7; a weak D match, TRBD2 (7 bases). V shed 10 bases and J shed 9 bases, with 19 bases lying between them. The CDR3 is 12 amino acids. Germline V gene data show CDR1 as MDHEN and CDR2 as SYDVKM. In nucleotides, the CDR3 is TGTGCCATCGGAGGGGGAGGGTCGAGGCAGTACTTC. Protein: CAIGGGGSRQYF.

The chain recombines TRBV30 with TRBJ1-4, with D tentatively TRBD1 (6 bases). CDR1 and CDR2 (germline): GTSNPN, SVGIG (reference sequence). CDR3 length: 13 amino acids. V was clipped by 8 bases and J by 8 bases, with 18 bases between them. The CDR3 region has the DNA TGTGCCACTAACCGGGACACAGCCGAAAAACTGTTTTTT. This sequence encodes CATNRDTAEKLFF.

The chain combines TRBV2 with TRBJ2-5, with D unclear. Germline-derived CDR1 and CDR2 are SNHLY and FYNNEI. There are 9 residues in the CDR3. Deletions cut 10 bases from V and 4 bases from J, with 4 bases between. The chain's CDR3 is CATRETQYF. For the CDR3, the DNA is TGTGCCACGCGAGAGACCCAGTACTTC.

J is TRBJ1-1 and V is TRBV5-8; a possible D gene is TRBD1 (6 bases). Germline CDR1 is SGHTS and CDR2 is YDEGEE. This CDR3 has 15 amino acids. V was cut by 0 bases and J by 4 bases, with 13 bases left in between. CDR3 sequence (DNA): TGTGCCAGCAGCTTGGCCGGACAGTCGGGCACTGAAGCTTTCTTT. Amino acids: CASSLAGQSGTEAFF.

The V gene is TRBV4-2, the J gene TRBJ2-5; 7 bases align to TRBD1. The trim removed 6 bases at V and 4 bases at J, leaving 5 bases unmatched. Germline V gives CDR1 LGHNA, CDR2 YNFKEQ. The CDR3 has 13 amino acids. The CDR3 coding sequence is TGTGCCAGCAGACAGGGGACCGCAGAGACCCAGTACTTC. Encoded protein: CASRQGTAETQYF.